The 23 T cell receptor beta chains reported below all come from one sample, sequenced in a study of T-cell reconstitution after alpha-beta-depleted transplantation in children. Preparation of the TCRbeta library was carried out with unique molecular identifiers. From the PCR reads, TCRdb called clonotypes with MiXCR, one entry per CDR3 protein. This sample carries about 98,000 distinct CDR3 sequences, under 9% of them seen once, and the ten largest clones take about 16%. The source was PBMCs, collected before TCRalphabeta/CD19-depleted stem cell transplant. All receptors come from a boy aged 2 to 10 with acute lymphoblastic leukemia, due to receive a stem cell transplant.

This clonotype showed up just once. Since a much larger clone is just one base distant, this may be a read error. J is TRBJ1-6 and V is TRBV20-1; D is uncertain. Germline V CDR1 and CDR2: DFQATT, SNEGSKA (reference sequence). Trimming left V 3 bases short and J 0 bases short, with 12 bases between. The CDR3 contains 16 residues. The CDR3 reads CSASSLASSYNSPLHF. The CDR3 region has the DNA TGCAGTGCTAGTTCCCTCGCGAGCTCCTATAATTCACCCCTCCACTTT.

V usage is TRBV20-1 and J usage is TRBJ2-3; 13 nucleotides agree with TRBD2. Germline V lookup: CDR1 DFQATT, CDR2 SNEGSKA (reference sequence). The CDR3 length is 16 residues. Trimming took 1 base from V and 0 from J; bases not matched to a gene: 1. The DNA for the CDR3 is TGCAGTGCTAGAGTGACTAGCGGGGGGAGCACAGATACGCAGTATTTT. Its translation: CSARVTSGGSTDTQYF.

This chain connects TRBV20-1 to TRBJ1-5; 7 nucleotides line up with TRBD1. The germline CDR1 and CDR2 sequences are DFQATT and SNEGSKA (reference sequence). This CDR3 has 15 amino acids. V was clipped by 6 bases and J by 1 base; unmatched bases: 9. The CDR3 here is CSAPTGEISNQPQHF. The CDR3 nucleotides are TGCAGTGCCCCCACAGGGGAAATAAGCAATCAGCCCCAGCATTTT.

At least ten counts were recorded for this clonotype. The rearrangement uses TRBV27 and TRBJ1-1; 7 nucleotides line up with TRBD1. After removal of 6 bases from V and 1 base from J, the junction contained 5 bases not matched to a gene. This CDR3 spans 14 amino acids. Germline V gene sequence: CDR1 MNHEY, CDR2 SMNVEV (reference sequence). The CDR3 coding sequence is TGTGCCAGCAGGCGACAGGGCAAGAACACTGAAGCTTTCTTT. Protein: CASRRQGKNTEAFF.

V and J are TRBV28 and TRBJ2-7; TRBD2 matches at 7 bases. This CDR3 has 14 residues. Germline CDR1 MDHEN, CDR2 SYDVKM. Losses at the gene ends were 8 bases for V and 3 bases for J; bases not matched to a gene: 10. CDR3 protein: CASYGGTHFYEQYF. In nucleotides, the CDR3 is TGTGCCAGCTACGGGGGGACCCATTTCTACGAGCAGTACTTC.

This clonotype was recorded at least ten times. The rearrangement joins TRBV12-3 or TRBV12-4 to TRBJ1-4; D is unclear. The CDR3 loop spans 15 amino acids. V gave up 5 bases and J gave up 7 bases, with 17 bases separating them. The CDR3 sequence: CASSPWAGGSEKLFF. CDR3 in DNA: TGTGCCAGCAGTCCCTGGGCAGGAGGATCTGAAAAACTGTTTTTT.

The chain is built from TRBV2 and TRBJ1-3; D might be TRBD1 (5 bases). The CDR3 extends over 15 amino acids. The V gene's germline CDR1 is SNHLY and CDR2 FYNNEI. Between the trimmed V and J ends, which lost 2 bases and 4 bases, there was a span of 12 bases. The CDR3: CASSERRGNGNTIYF. The CDR3, as DNA: TGTGCCAGCAGTGAACGGCGGGGGAACGGAAACACCATATATTTT. The complete variable domain, with remaining parts taken from reference TRBV2 and TRBJ1-3, reads EPEVTQTPSHQVTQMGQEVILRCVPISNHLYFYWYRQILGQKVEFLVSFYNNEISEKSEIFDDQFSVERPDGSNFTLKIRSTKLEDSAMYFCASSERRGNGNTIYFGEGSWLTVV.

The genes are TRBV3-1 and TRBJ1-6; the D gene is possibly TRBD1 (5 bases). The CDR3 contains 19 residues. Germline loops: CDR1 LGHDT, CDR2 YNNKEL (reference sequence). The ends were cut back, 0 bases at V and 0 bases at J, with 15 bases in the middle. CDR3 in amino acids: CASSQDTAGMSSYNSPLHF. The CDR3 nucleotides are TGTGCCAGCAGCCAAGATACGGCAGGGATGAGCTCCTATAATTCACCCCTCCACTTT.

The sample holds a few counts of this clonotype. The chain has TRBV9 and TRBJ2-4; D is ambiguous. The CDR3 sequence is 16 residues long. In germline, CDR1 is SGDLS, CDR2 YYNGEE. The V end was cut by 3 bases, the J end by 0 bases, with 13 bases between. The CDR3 DNA sequence: TGTGCCAGCAGCGGACCCGTCGATCTAGCCAAAAACATTCAGTACTTC. It encodes CASSGPVDLAKNIQYF.

This clonotype was seen a few times. The chain couples TRBV13 to TRBJ1-2; 7 nucleotides agree with TRBD1. This CDR3 comprises 16 residues. Germline CDR1 and CDR2: PRHDT and FYEKMQ (reference sequence). Germline trimming cut 0 bases from V and 5 bases from J; bases unmatched to any gene: 9. The CDR3 DNA reads TGTGCCAGCAGCTTAGGGGGACAGCTCTTTGGGTATGGCTACACCTTC. It is translated as CASSLGGQLFGYGYTF.

This clonotype was seen more than once but under ten times. This sequence joins TRBV5-4 and TRBJ2-3, with 11 bases lining up with TRBD1. The J segment lost 2 bases and the V segment lost 0 bases, leaving 2 bases of the junction unmatched. The V gene's germline CDR1 is SGHNT and CDR2 YYREEE (reference sequence). The CDR3 is 16 amino acids. The CDR3 reads CASSLVGQGVTDTQYF. The CDR3 region has the DNA TGTGCCAGCAGCTTGGTGGGACAGGGGGTCACAGATACGCAGTATTTT.

This clonotype was picked up a small number of times. This chain connects TRBV4-1 to TRBJ2-5, with TRBD2 matching 8 bases. Unmatched junction bases numbered 10, after V lost 0 bases and J lost 4 bases. The CDR3 is 17 amino acids. Germline V gene data show CDR1 as MGHRA and CDR2 as YSYEKL. The CDR3 DNA follows: TGCGCCAGCAGCCAAGAATTCGAGCGGGGGCCCCCAGAGACCCAGTACTTC. This encodes CASSQEFERGPPETQYF.

The sample holds many counts of this clonotype. The rearrangement uses TRBV6-2 or TRBV6-3 and TRBJ2-7; 9 nucleotides agree with TRBD1. V was pared by 6 bases and J by 6 bases, with 9 bases of the junction left unmatched. Germline lookup yields CDR1 MNHEY and CDR2 SVGEGT. The CDR3 consists of 14 residues. The CDR3 coding sequence is TGTGCCAGCAGCTTCTATATGGACAGGGGCGAGCAGTACTTC. Protein: CASSFYMDRGEQYF.

The CDR3 sequence is CASSPLRTGLAGGEQYF. The CDR3 DNA follows: TGTGCCAGCAGCCCCCTTAGGACGGGACTAGCGGGGGGAGAGCAGTACTTC. The chain carries TRBV7-9 and TRBJ2-7, with 15 bases fitting TRBD2. The CDR3 runs 17 residues. The V gene's germline CDR1 is SEHNR and CDR2 FQNEAQ (reference sequence). V was pared by 5 bases and J by 7 bases, with 12 bases of the junction left unmatched.

There are many counts of this clonotype. This chain connects TRBV12-3 or TRBV12-4 to TRBJ2-2, with D possibly being TRBD2 (6 bases). The V and J ends lost 7 bases and 1 base respectively, with 13 bases between them. The CDR3 has 15 amino acids. CDR3 amino acids: CASTPGTLNTGELFF. CDR3 DNA: TGTGCCAGCACCCCGGGGACTTTGAACACCGGGGAGCTGTTTTTT.

In this sample, this clonotype turned up many times. The CDR3 is CASSRFGINSPLHF. The DNA for the CDR3 is TGTGCCAGCAGCCGTTTCGGGATAAATTCACCCCTCCACTTT. The chain links TRBV14 to TRBJ1-6; D unresolved. The V end was cut by 4 bases, the J end by 7 bases, with 11 bases between. The CDR3 extends over 14 amino acids. The germline gives CDR1 SGHDN, CDR2 FVKESK.

Ten or more counts support this clonotype. The chain links TRBV12-3 or TRBV12-4 to TRBJ2-7, with D maybe TRBD2 (6 bases). Trimming shortened V by 7 bases and J by 7 bases, and 23 bases separated the two germline ends. The CDR3 totals 15 residues. CDR3 sequence (DNA): TGTGCCAGCACCCAGGGAGGCGGGACGAAAGGGGAGCAGTACTTC. This sequence encodes CASTQGGGTKGEQYF.

The J gene is TRBJ1-2, the V gene TRBV24-1; 9 nucleotides agree with TRBD1. The CDR3 contains 18 residues. Germline V gene lookup returns CDR1 KGHDR and CDR2 SFDVKD. Germline trimming cut 4 bases from V and 1 base from J; bases unmatched to any gene: 12. The CDR3 DNA reads as TGTGCCACCAGTGACTTCGGACAGGGGACCCCTCTTAACTATGGCTACACCTTC. Amino acids: CATSDFGQGTPLNYGYTF.

This clonotype has at least ten counts. The V call is TRBV12-3 or TRBV12-4, the J call TRBJ2-1; 9 nucleotides agree with TRBD2. V lost 2 bases and J lost 5; bases outside the gene matches: 7. The CDR3 is 16 amino acids. Here the CDR3 reads CASSLRLAGLNNEQFF. Here the CDR3 DNA reads TGTGCCAGCAGTTTACGGCTAGCGGGGCTAAACAATGAGCAGTTCTTC.

This clonotype was seen many times. J is TRBJ2-1 and V is TRBV12-3 or TRBV12-4; TRBD2 agrees at 7 bases. The J segment lost 8 bases and the V segment lost 8 bases, leaving 6 bases of the junction unmatched. The CDR3 has 12 amino acids. CDR3 loop: CASGGGSHEQFF. The DNA of the CDR3 is TGTGCCAGCGGGGGAGGGTCCCATGAGCAGTTCTTC.

The chain links TRBV5-4 to TRBJ2-1; the match to TRBD2 covers 7 bases. The trim removed 9 bases at V and 2 bases at J, leaving 17 bases unmatched. This CDR3 is built from 17 residues. Germline V CDR1 and CDR2: SGHNT, YYREEE (reference sequence). The CDR3 loop is CAMGLGLGGGAYNEQFF. In DNA, the CDR3 is TGTGCCATGGGCTTGGGGCTGGGGGGGGGGGCCTACAATGAGCAGTTCTTC.

J is TRBJ2-5 and V is TRBV6-5; D possibly corresponds to TRBD1 (6 bases). Germline values: CDR1 MNHEY, CDR2 SVGAGI. The CDR3 totals 15 residues. The ends were cut back, 3 bases at V and 4 bases at J, with 15 bases in the middle. The CDR3 coding sequence is TGTGCCAGCAGTTATCCCTGGGGGCCCGGAGAGACCCAGTACTTC. It encodes CASSYPWGPGETQYF.

At least ten counts were recorded for this clonotype. The V call is TRBV10-2, the J call TRBJ2-3; no definite D call. Per germline, CDR1 WSHSY and CDR2 SAAADI. V was cut by 6 bases and J by 14 bases, with 18 bases left in between. This CDR3 has 12 residues. CDR3 nucleotide sequence: TGCGCCAGCAGCTCCTCCCGGCCGTCGAGGTATTTT. It specifies CASSSSRPSRYF.